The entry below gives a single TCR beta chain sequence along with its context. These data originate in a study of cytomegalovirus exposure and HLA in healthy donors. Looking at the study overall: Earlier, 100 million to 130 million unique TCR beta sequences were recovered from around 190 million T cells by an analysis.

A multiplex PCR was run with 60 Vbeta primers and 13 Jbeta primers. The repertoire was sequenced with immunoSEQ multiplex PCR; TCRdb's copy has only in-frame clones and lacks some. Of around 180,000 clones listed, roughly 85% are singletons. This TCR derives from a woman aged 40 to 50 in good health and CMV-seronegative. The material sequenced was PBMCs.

CDR3 sequence reads: CAWSVLYGYTF. CDR3 nucleotide sequence: TGTGCCTGGAGTGTACTCTATGGCTACACCTTC. The chain uses TRBV30 and TRBJ1-2; the D is unclear. The V gene lost 0 bases and the J gene lost 4 bases, with 3 bases spanning the gap. Germline CDR1 GTSNPN, CDR2 SVGIG (reference sequence). The CDR3 has 11 amino acids.